This T cell receptor (beta chain) was captured by sequencing in a study of shared clonotypes between healthy human individuals. V was clipped by 6 bases and J by 1 base, with 7 bases between them. The CDR3 is 12 amino acids. The germline V gene has CDR1 MDHEN and CDR2 SYDVKM. General study results and limits: Clonotype sharing across a few donors was observed for about 4.8% of naive CD4 clonotypes. Sampling involved blood alone; tissue repertoires likely differ.

Produced via immunoSEQ multiplex PCR; TCRdb's table is partial and in-frame only. Among a few million clones listed, 93% were seen once. About this clone: Its antigen is undetermined. Different DNA sequences within this sample yield the same CDR3.

The sequenced material came from naive CD4+ T cells from PBMCs. The subset here: CD45RA+ positively selected. This clonotype was obtained from a man aged 18 to 30 in good health. Some clones in this sample may be carry-over from other donors' samples. This rearrangement joins TRBV28 to TRBJ2-7; unclear D gene. The CDR3 sequence: CASRGGSYEQYF. As DNA, the CDR3 is TGTGCCAGCAGGGGTGGGTCCTACGAGCAGTACTTC.